The clone carrying this T cell receptor (beta chain) was detected only a few times. The sample originates from a study of T cell responses to AZD1222 COVID-19 vaccine. Profiled with immunoSEQ multiplex PCR; TCRdb holds only in-frame clones, not every one. The repertoire holds roughly 200,000 clones, roughly nine tenths seen once, with 1.7% in the top ten. This CDR3 contains 15 residues. The receptor comes from an adult who received the AZD1222 COVID-19 vaccine. The chain employs TRBV21-1 and TRBJ2-3. TRBV21-1 counts as a pseudogene. This specimen consisted of peripheral blood, obtained 28 days after the second AZD1222 dose. The CDR3 loop is CASSKVTLLWDTQYF. As DNA, the CDR3 is TGTGCCAGCAGCAAAGTGACCTTGCTCTGGGATACGCAGTATTTT.